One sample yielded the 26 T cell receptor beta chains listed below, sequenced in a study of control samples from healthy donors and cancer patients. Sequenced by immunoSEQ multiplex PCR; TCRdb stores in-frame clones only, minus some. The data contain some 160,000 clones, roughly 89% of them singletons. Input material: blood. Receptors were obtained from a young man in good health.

The DNA of the CDR3 is TGTGCCAGCAGCCCCGCCCCCCTCCCCTCCTACGAGCAGTACTTC. Translation: CASSPAPLPSYEQYF. The chain couples TRBV6-5 to TRBJ2-7, with D uncertain. The germline V gene encodes CDR1 MNHEY and CDR2 SVGAGI. The CDR3 contains 15 residues. Trimming cost V 6 bases and J 0 bases, with 15 bases left between them.

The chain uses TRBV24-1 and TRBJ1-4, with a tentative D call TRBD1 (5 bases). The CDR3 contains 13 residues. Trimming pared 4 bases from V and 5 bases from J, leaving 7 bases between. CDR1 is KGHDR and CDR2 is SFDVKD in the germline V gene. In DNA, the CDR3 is TGTGCCACCAGTGAGGGGCAGAATGAAAAACTGTTTTTT. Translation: CATSEGQNEKLFF.

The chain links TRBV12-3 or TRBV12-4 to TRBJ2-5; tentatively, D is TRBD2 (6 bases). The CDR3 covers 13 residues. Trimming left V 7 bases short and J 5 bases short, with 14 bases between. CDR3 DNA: TGTGCCAGCAACCGGGGAGGAGACGAGACCCAGTACTTC. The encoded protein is CASNRGGDETQYF.

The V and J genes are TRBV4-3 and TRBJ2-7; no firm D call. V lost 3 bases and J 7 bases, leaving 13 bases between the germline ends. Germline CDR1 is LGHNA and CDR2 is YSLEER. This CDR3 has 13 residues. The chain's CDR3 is CASSQTPRVEQYF. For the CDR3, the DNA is TGCGCCAGCAGCCAGACTCCTAGAGTGGAGCAGTACTTC.

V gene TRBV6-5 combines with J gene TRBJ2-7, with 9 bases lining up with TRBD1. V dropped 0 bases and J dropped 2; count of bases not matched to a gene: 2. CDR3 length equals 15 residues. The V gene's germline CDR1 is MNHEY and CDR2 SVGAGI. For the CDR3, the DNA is TGTGCCAGCAGTTACTCCGGGACAGGGCCCTACGAGCAGTACTTC. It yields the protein CASSYSGTGPYEQYF.

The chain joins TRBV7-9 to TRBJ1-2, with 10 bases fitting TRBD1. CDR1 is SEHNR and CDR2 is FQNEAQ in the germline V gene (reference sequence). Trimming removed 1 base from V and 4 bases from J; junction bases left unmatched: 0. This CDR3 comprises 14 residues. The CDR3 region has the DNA TGTGCCAGCAGCTTAGGACAGGGGGCCTATGGCTACACCTTC. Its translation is CASSLGQGAYGYTF.

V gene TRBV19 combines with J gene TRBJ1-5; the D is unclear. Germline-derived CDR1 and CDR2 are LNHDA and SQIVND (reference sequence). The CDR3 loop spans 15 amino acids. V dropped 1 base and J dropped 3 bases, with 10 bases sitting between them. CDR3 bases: TGTGCCAGTAGTATAGTAGGAAGCTCCAATCAGCCCCAGCATTTT. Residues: CASSIVGSSNQPQHF.

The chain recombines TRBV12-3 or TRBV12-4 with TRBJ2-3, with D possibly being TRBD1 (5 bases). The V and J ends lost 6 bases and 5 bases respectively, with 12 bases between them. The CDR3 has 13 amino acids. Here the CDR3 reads CASSDSIRDTQYF. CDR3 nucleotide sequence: TGTGCCAGCAGCGACAGCATTAGAGATACGCAGTATTTT.

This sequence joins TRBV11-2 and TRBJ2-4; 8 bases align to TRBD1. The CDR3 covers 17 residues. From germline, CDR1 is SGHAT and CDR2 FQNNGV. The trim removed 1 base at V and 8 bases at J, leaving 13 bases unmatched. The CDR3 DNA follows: TGTGCCAGCAGCTTAGTCCCGGGACAGGCGCCTGTGGACATTCAGTACTTC. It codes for CASSLVPGQAPVDIQYF.

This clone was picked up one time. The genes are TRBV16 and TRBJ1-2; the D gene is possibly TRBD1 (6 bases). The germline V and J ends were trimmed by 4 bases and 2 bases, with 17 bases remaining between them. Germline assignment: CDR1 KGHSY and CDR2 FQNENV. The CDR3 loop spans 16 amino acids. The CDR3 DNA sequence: TGTGCCAGCAGCCGAAATCGACAGGACCTAAACTATGGCTACACCTTC. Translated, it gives CASSRNRQDLNYGYTF.

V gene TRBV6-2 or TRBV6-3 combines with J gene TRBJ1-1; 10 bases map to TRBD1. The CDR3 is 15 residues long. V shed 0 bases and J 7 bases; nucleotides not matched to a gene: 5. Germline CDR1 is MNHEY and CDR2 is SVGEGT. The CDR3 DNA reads TGTGCCAGCAGTTACTCCGGAGACAGGGGGCTTGAAGCTTTCTTT. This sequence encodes CASSYSGDRGLEAFF.

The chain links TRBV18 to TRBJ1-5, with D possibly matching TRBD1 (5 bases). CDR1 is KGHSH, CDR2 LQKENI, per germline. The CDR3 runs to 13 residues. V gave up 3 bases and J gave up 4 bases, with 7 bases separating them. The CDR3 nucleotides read TGTGCCAGCTCACCTGACAGAAATCAGCCCCAGCATTTT. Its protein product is CASSPDRNQPQHF. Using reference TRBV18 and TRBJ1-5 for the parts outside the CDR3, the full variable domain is NAGVMQNPRHLVRRRGQEARLRCSPMKGHSHVYWYRQLPEEGLKFMVYLQKENIIDESGMPKERFSAEFPKEGPSILRIQQVVRGDSAAYFCASSPDRNQPQHFGDGTRLSIL.

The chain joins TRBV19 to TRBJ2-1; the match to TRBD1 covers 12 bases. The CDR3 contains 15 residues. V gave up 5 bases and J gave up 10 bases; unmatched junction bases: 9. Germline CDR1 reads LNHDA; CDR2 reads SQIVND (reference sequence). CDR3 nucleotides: TGTGCCAGTAGTCTCGGGACAGGGGGCTTAAGGGAGCAGTTCTTC. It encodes CASSLGTGGLREQFF.

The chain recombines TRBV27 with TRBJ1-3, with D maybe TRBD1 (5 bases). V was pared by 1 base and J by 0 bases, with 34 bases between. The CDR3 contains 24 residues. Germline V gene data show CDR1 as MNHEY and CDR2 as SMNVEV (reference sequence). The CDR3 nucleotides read TGTGCCAGCAGTTTATTGCTGACAGTGCCCATCATTTTCATTAAACGGGCCTCTGGAAACACCATATATTTT. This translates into CASSLLLTVPIIFIKRASGNTIYF.

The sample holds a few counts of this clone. The CDR3 reads CSVEDVSGPGYNEQFF. The CDR3 nucleotides read TGCAGCGTTGAAGATGTGTCGGGGCCCGGGTACAATGAGCAGTTCTTC. The genes are TRBV29-1 and TRBJ2-1, with D possibly being TRBD1 or TRBD2 (5 bases each). This CDR3 contains 16 residues. V was cut by 0 bases and J by 4 bases, with 16 bases left in between. Germline V gene data show CDR1 as SQVTM and CDR2 as ANQGSEA.

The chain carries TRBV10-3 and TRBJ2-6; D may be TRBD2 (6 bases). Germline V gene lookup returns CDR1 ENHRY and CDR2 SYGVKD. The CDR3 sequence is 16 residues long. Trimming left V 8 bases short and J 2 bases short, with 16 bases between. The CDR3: CAIPRGPRPGANVLTF. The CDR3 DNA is TGTGCCATCCCGCGGGGCCCTCGTCCTGGGGCCAACGTCCTGACTTTC.

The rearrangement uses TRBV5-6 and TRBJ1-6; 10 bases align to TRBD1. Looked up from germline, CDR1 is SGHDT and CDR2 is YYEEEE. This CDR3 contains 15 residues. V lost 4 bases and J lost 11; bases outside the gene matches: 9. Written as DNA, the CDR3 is TGTGCCAGCAGCCTCTCGGGACAGGGGTATCCACCCCTCCACTTT. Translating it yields CASSLSGQGYPPLHF.

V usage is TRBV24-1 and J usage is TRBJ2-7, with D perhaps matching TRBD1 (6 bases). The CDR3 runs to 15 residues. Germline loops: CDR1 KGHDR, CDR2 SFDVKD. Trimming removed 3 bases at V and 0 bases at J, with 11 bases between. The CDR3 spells CATSDIKQGSYEQYF. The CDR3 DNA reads TGTGCCACCAGTGATATAAAACAGGGCTCCTACGAGCAGTACTTC.

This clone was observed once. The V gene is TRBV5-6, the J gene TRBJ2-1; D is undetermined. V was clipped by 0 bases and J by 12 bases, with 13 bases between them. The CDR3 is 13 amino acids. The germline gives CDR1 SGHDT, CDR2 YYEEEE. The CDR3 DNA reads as TGTGCCAGCAGCTTGGGGAGCATCAGCGTGCAGTTCTTC. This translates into CASSLGSISVQFF.

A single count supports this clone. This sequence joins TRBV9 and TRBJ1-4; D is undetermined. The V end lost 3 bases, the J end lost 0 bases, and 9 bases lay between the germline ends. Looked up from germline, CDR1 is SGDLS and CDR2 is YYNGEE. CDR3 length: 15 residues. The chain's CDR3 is CASSAHDATNEKLFF. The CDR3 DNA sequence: TGTGCCAGCAGCGCACATGATGCAACTAATGAAAAACTGTTTTTT. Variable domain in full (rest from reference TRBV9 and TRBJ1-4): DSGVTQTPKHLITATGQRVTLRCSPRSGDLSVYWYQQSLDQGLQFLIQYYNGEERAKGNILERFSAQQFPDLHSELNLSSLELGDSALYFCASSAHDATNEKLFFGSGTQLSVL.

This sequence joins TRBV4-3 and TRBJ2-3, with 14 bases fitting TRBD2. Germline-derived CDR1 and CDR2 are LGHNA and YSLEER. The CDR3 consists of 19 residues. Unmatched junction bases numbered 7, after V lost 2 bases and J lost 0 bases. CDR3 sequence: CASSQNGLAGGGSTDTQYF. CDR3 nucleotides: TGCGCCAGCAGCCAAAACGGACTAGCGGGAGGAGGTAGCACAGATACGCAGTATTTT.

This CDR3 reads CASSLGISNQPQHF. CDR3 bases: TGTGCCAGCAGCTTGGGGATCAGCAATCAGCCCCAGCATTTT. V and J are TRBV7-9 and TRBJ1-5; D is undetermined. Per germline, CDR1 SEHNR and CDR2 FQNEAQ (reference sequence). Trimming cost V 3 bases and J 1 base, with 7 bases left between them. This CDR3 has 14 residues.

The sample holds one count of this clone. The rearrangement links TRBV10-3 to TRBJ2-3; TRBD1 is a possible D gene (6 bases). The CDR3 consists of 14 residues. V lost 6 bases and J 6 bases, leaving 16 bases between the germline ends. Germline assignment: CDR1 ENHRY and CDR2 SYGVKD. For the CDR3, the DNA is TGTGCCATCAGAGAAAAGGGGGTTTCGGATACGCAGTATTTT. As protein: CAIREKGVSDTQYF.

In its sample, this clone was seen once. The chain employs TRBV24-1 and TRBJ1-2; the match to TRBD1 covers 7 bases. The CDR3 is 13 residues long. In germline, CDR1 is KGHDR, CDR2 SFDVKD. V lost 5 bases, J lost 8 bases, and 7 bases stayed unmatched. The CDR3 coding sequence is TGTGCCACCAGTGTGGGCAGGGGGACCGGCTACACCTTC. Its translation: CATSVGRGTGYTF.

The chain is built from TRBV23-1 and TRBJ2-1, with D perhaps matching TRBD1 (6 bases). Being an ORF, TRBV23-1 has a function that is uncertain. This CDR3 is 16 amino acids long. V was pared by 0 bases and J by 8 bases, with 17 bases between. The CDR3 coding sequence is TGCGCCAGCAGTCAATCGACAGGATTTCGTCCCGATGAGCAGTTCTTC. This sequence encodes CASSQSTGFRPDEQFF.

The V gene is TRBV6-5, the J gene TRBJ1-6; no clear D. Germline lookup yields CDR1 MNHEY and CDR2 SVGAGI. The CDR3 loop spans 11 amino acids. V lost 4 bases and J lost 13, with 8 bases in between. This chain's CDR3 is CASSSSGPLHF. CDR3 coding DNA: TGTGCCAGCAGTTCCTCTGGTCCCCTCCACTTT.